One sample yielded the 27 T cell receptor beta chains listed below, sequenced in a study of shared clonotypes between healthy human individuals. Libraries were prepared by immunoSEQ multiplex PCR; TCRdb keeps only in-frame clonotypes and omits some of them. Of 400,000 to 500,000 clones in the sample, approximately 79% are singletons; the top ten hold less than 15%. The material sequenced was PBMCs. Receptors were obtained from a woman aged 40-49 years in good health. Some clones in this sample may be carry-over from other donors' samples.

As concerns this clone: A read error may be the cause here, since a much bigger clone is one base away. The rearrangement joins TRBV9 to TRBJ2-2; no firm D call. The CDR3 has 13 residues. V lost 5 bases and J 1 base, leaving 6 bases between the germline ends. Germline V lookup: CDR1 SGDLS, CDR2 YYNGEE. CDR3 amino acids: CASSDGNTGELFF. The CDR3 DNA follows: TGTGCCAGCAGTGACGGGAACACCGGGGAGCTGTTTTTT. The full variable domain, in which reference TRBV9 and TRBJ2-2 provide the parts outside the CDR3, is DSGVTQTPKHLITATGQRVTLRCSPRSGDLSVYWYQQSLDQGLQFLIQYYNGEERAKGNILERFSAQQFPDLHSELNLSSLELGDSALYFCASSDGNTGELFFGEGSRLTVL.

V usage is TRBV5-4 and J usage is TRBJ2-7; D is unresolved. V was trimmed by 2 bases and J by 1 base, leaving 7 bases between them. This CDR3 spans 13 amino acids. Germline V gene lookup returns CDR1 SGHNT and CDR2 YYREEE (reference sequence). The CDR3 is CASSFTGSYEQYF. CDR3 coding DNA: TGTGCCAGCAGCTTTACCGGGTCCTACGAGCAGTACTTC.

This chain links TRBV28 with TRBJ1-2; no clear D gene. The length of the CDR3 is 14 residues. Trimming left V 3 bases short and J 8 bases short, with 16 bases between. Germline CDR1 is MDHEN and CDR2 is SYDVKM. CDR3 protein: CASSLPRRAAGYTF. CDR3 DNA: TGTGCCAGCAGTTTGCCCCGACGGGCCGCGGGCTACACCTTC.

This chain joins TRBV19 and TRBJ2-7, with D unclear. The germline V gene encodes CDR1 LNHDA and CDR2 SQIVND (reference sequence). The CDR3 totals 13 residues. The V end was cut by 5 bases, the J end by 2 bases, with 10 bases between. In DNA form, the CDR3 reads TGTGCCAGTAGTTTGGGAATCCCCTACGAGCAGTACTTC. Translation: CASSLGIPYEQYF. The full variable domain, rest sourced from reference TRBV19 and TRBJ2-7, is DGGITQSPKYLFRKEGQNVTLSCEQNLNHDAMYWYRQDPGQGLRLIYYSQIVNDFQKGDIAEGYSVSREKKESFPLTVTSAQKNPTAFYLCASSLGIPYEQYFGPGTRLTVT.

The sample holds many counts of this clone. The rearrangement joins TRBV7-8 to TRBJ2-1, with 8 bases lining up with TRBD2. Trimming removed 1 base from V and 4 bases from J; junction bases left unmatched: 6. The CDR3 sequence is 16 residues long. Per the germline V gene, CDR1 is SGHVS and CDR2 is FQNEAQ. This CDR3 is CASSLELAVTYNEQFF. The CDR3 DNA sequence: TGTGCCAGCAGCTTAGAACTAGCGGTAACATACAATGAGCAGTTCTTC.

CDR3 coding DNA: TGTGCCAGTAGTCCCTCCGTCGGGGGAAACTATGGCTACACCTTC. Translated, it gives CASSPSVGGNYGYTF. This sequence joins TRBV19 and TRBJ1-2; D is perhaps TRBD1 (5 bases). The V gene's germline CDR1 is LNHDA and CDR2 SQIVND (reference sequence). V lost 5 bases, J lost 2 bases, and 15 bases lay in between. The CDR3 is made up of 15 amino acids.

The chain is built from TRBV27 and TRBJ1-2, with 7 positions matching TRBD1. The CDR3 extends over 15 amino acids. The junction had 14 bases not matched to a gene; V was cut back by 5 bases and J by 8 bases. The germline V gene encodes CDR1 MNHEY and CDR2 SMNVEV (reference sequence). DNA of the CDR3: TGTGCCAGCAGTCTGACAGGGACCGTTCTGAAAGGCTACACCTTC. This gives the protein CASSLTGTVLKGYTF.

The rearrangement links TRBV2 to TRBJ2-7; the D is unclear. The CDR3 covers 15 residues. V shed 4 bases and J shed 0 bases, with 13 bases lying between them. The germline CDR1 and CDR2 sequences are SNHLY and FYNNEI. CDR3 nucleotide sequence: TGTGCCAGCAGTGTACGGGCGCTCTCCTCCTACGAGCAGTACTTC. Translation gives CASSVRALSSYEQYF. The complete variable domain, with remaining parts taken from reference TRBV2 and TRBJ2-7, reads EPEVTQTPSHQVTQMGQEVILRCVPISNHLYFYWYRQILGQKVEFLVSFYNNEISEKSEIFDDQFSVERPDGSNFTLKIRSTKLEDSAMYFCASSVRALSSYEQYFGPGTRLTVT.

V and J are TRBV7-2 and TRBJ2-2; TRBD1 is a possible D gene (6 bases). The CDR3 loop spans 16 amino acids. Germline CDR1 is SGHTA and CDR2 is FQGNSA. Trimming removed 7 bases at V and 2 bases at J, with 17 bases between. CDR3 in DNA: TGTGCCAGCATCCCTTGGGCAGGGGATAACACCGGGGAGCTGTTTTTT. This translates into CASIPWAGDNTGELFF.

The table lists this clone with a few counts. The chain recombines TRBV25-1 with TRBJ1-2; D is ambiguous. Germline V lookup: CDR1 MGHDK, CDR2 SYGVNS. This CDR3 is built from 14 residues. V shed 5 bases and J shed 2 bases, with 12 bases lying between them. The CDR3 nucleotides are TGTGCCAGCAGTAGGACCCCGGAGAACTATGGCTACACCTTC. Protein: CASSRTPENYGYTF.

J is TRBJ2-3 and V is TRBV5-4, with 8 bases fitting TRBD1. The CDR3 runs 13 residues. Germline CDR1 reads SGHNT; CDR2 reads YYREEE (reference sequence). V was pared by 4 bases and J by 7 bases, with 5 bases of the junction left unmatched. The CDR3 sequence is CASSPGQGNTQYF. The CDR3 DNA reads TGTGCCAGCAGCCCCGGACAGGGTAATACGCAGTATTTT.

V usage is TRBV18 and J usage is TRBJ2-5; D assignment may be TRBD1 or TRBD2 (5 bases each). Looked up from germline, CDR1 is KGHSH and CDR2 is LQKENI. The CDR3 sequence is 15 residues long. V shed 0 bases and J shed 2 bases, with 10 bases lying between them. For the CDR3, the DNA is TGTGCCAGCTCACCACCGGGACGGGCACAAGAGACCCAGTACTTC. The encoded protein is CASSPPGRAQETQYF. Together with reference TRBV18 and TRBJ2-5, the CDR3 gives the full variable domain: NAGVMQNPRHLVRRRGQEARLRCSPMKGHSHVYWYRQLPEEGLKFMVYLQKENIIDESGMPKERFSAEFPKEGPSILRIQQVVRGDSAAYFCASSPPGRAQETQYFGPGTRLLVL.

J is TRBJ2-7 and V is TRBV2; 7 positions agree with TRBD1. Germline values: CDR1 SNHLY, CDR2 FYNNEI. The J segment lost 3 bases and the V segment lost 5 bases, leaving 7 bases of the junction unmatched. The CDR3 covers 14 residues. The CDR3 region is CASSSTGTNYEQYF. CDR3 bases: TGTGCCAGCAGTTCGACAGGGACAAACTACGAGCAGTACTTC.

The CDR3 here is CASSLLQGPFEKLFF. The CDR3 nucleotides are TGTGCCAGCAGCCTCCTACAGGGCCCCTTCGAAAAACTGTTTTTT. This chain links TRBV28 with TRBJ1-4; perhaps TRBD1 as D (6 bases). The ends were cut back, 6 bases at V and 8 bases at J, with 19 bases in the middle. The CDR3 runs to 15 residues. From germline, CDR1 is MDHEN and CDR2 SYDVKM.

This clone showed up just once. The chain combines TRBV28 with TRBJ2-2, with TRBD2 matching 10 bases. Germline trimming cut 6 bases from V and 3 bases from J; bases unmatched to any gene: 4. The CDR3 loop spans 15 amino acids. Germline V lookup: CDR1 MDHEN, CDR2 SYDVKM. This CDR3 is CASSFTSGDTGELFF. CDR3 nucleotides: TGTGCCAGCAGCTTCACTAGCGGGGACACCGGGGAGCTGTTTTTT.

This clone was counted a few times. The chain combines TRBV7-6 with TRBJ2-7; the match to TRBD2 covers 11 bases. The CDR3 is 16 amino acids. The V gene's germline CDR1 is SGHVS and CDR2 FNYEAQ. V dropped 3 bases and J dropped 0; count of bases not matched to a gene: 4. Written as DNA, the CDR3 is TGTGCCAGCAGCTTTACTAGCGGGAGCCCCTCCTACGAGCAGTACTTC. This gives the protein CASSFTSGSPSYEQYF.

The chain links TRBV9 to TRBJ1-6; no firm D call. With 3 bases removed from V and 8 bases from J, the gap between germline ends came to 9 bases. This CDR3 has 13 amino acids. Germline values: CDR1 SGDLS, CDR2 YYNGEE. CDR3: CASSAGWDSPLHF. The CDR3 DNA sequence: TGTGCCAGCAGCGCCGGTTGGGATTCACCCCTCCACTTT.

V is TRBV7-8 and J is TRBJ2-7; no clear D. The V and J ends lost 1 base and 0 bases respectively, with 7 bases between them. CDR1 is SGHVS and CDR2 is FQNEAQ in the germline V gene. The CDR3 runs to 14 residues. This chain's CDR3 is CASSLGRFSYEQYF. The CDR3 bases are TGTGCCAGCAGCTTAGGGCGCTTCTCCTACGAGCAGTACTTC.

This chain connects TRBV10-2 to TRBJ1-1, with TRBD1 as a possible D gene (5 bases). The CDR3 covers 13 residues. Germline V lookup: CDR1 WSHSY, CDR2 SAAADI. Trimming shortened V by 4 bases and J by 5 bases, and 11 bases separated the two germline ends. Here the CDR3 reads CASSGAGLTEAFF. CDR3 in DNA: TGCGCCAGCAGTGGGGCAGGGTTGACTGAAGCTTTCTTT.

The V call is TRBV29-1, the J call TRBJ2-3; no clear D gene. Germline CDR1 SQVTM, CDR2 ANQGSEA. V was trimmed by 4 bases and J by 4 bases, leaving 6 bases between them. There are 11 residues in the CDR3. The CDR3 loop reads CSVGFSDTQYF. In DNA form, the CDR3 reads TGCAGCGTTGGGTTCTCAGATACGCAGTATTTT.

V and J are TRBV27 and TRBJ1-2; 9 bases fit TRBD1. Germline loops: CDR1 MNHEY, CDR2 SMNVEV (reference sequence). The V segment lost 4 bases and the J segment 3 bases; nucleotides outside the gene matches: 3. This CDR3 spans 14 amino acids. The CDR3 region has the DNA TGTGCCAGCAGTTACCGGGACAGGGACTATGGCTACACCTTC. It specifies CASSYRDRDYGYTF.

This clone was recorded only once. This chain's CDR3 is CASSLGTANTEAFF. The CDR3, as DNA: TGTGCCAGCAGTCTCGGGACGGCGAACACTGAAGCTTTCTTT. The chain links TRBV27 to TRBJ1-1; tentative D call: TRBD1 (5 bases). V lost 5 bases and J 1 base, leaving 11 bases between the germline ends. Germline assignment: CDR1 MNHEY and CDR2 SMNVEV (reference sequence). This CDR3 contains 14 residues.

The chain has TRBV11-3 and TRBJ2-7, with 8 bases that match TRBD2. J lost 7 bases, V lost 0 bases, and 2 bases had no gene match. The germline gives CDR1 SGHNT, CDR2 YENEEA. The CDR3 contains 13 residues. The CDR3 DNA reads TGTGCCAGCAGCTTAGACGGGAGGGGTGAGCAGTACTTC. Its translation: CASSLDGRGEQYF.

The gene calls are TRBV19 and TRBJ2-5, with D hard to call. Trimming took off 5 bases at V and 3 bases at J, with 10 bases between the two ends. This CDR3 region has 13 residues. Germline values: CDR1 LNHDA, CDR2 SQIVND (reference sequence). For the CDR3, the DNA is TGTGCCAGTAGTGTGCTTCCTAAAGAGACCCAGTACTTC. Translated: CASSVLPKETQYF.

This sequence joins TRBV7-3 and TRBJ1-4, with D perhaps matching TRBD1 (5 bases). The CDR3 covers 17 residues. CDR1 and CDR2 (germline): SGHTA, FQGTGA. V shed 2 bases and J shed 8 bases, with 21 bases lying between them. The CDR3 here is CASSLVSFQGSGEKLFF. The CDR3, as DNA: TGTGCCAGCAGCTTAGTTTCCTTCCAGGGTAGCGGGGAAAAACTGTTTTTT. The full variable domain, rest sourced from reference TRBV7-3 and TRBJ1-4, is GAGVSQTPSNKVTEKGKYVELRCDPISGHTALYWYRQSLGQGPEFLIYFQGTGAADDSGLPNDRFFAVRPEGSVSTLKIQRTERGDSAVYLCASSLVSFQGSGEKLFFGSGTQLSVL.

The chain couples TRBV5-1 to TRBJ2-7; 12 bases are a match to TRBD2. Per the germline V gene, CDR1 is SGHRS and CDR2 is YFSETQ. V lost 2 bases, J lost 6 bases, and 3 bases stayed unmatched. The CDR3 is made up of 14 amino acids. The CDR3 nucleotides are TGCGCCAGCAGCTTAGGACTAGCGGGATTCGAGCAGTACTTC. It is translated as CASSLGLAGFEQYF.

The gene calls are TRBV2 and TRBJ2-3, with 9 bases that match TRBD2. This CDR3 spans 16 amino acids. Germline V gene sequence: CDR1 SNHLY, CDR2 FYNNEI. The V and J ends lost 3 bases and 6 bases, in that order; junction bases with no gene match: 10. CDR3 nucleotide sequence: TGTGCCAGCAGTGATTCGGCGGGAGGGCATGCCGATACGCAGTATTTT. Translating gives CASSDSAGGHADTQYF.